The clone carrying this T cell receptor beta chain ranks as large. One entry per CDR3 protein results from TCRdb running MiXCR on the PCR reads. The data contain about 3,000 distinct CDR3 sequences, roughly 27% of them singletons. Germline loops: CDR1 MNHNS, CDR2 SASEGT. The CDR3 is 14 residues long. Deletions cut 2 bases from V and 7 bases from J, with 14 bases between. The entry originates in a study of CXCR3 chemokines and chemotherapy response in bladder cancer. This chain uses TRBV6-1 with TRBJ1-1, with D perhaps matching TRBD1 (5 bases). This material was acquired from a patient whose treatment included neoadjuvant chemotherapy. The clonotype originates from a human donor with bladder cancer that did not respond to neoadjuvant chemotherapy. In DNA, the CDR3 is TGTGCCAGCAGTGAATGGCGCATCGGGGGTGAAGCTTTCTTT. This encodes CASSEWRIGGEAFF.